This entry lists 17 T cell receptor beta chains sequenced from one sample in a study of control samples from healthy donors and cancer patients. TCRdb's table, derived via immunoSEQ multiplex PCR, lists solely in-frame clones and lacks some. The table includes 210,000 or so clones, about 90% detected once. Sequencing was performed on blood. These TCRs come from a young man in good health.

This chain joins TRBV3-1 (or the pseudogene TRBV3-2) and TRBJ2-7; 10 nucleotides agree with TRBD1. In germline, CDR1 is LGHDT, CDR2 YNNKEL (reference sequence). The J segment lost 6 bases and the V segment lost 4 bases, leaving 9 bases of the junction unmatched. CDR3 length: 15 amino acids. DNA of the CDR3: TGTGCCAGCAGCCCGACAGGGGGCTCTCCTGGCGAGCAGTACTTC. Residues: CASSPTGGSPGEQYF.

V and J are TRBV3-1 (or the pseudogene TRBV3-2) and TRBJ2-7, with D unclear. V was shortened by 2 bases and J by 6 bases, with 8 bases between the two germline ends. Germline lookup yields CDR1 LGHDT and CDR2 YNNKEL (reference sequence). This CDR3 region has 12 residues. CDR3 loop: CASSQSATEQYF. In nucleotides, the CDR3 is TGTGCCAGCAGCCAATCTGCTACCGAGCAGTACTTC.

This clone appeared a single time. V gene TRBV29-1 combines with J gene TRBJ1-1; D remains unclear. The V gene lost 3 bases and the J gene lost 5 bases, with 10 bases spanning the gap. The CDR3 runs 12 residues. The V gene's germline CDR1 is SQVTM and CDR2 ANQGSEA. DNA of the CDR3: TGCAGCGTTGATCCGGGATGGACTGAAGCTTTCTTT. This codes for CSVDPGWTEAFF. Together with reference TRBV29-1 and TRBJ1-1, the CDR3 gives the full variable domain: SAVISQKPSRDICQRGTSLTIQCQVDSQVTMMFWYRQQPGQSLTLIATANQGSEATYESGFVIDKFPISRPNLTFSTLTVSNMSPEDSSIYLCSVDPGWTEAFFGQGTRLTVV.

The V and J genes are TRBV3-1 (or the pseudogene TRBV3-2) and TRBJ1-5; D is perhaps TRBD1 (6 bases). The CDR3 length is 15 residues. In germline, CDR1 is LGHDT, CDR2 YNNKEL (reference sequence). The V end lost 1 base, the J end lost 6 bases, and 13 bases lay between the germline ends. The DNA for the CDR3 is TGTGCCAGCAGCCAAGTCTGGGGGGCTAGTCAGCCCCAGCATTTT. Protein product: CASSQVWGASQPQHF.

This rearrangement joins TRBV7-8 to TRBJ1-2, with D unresolved. Looked up from germline, CDR1 is SGHVS and CDR2 is FQNEAQ. V was pared by 1 base and J by 8 bases, with 14 bases between. The length of the CDR3 is 14 residues. The CDR3 sequence is CASSLGGRSRGYTF. The CDR3 DNA follows: TGTGCCAGCAGCTTAGGTGGGCGGTCCAGGGGCTACACCTTC.

The V call is TRBV19, the J call TRBJ2-2, with D maybe TRBD1 (5 bases). V lost 5 bases, J lost 5 bases, and 15 bases lay in between. CDR1 is LNHDA, CDR2 SQIVND, per germline (reference sequence). The CDR3 length is 15 residues. CDR3: CASSSQGIGTGELFF. The CDR3 DNA is TGTGCCAGTAGTTCCCAGGGAATAGGTACCGGGGAGCTGTTTTTT. The variable domain in full, completed from reference TRBV19 and TRBJ2-2, reads DGGITQSPKYLFRKEGQNVTLSCEQNLNHDAMYWYRQDPGQGLRLIYYSQIVNDFQKGDIAEGYSVSREKKESFPLTVTSAQKNPTAFYLCASSSQGIGTGELFFGEGSRLTVL.

The chain joins TRBV6-5 to TRBJ1-2; a possible D gene is TRBD1 (6 bases). The germline V and J ends were trimmed by 8 bases and 6 bases, with 13 bases remaining between them. This CDR3 contains 12 residues. CDR1 MNHEY and CDR2 SVGAGI come from the germline V gene. DNA of the CDR3: TGTGCCAGCTCGACAGGCCCTAATGGCTACACCTTC. It specifies CASSTGPNGYTF.

V gene TRBV19 combines with J gene TRBJ1-4, with D uncertain. Per the germline V gene, CDR1 is LNHDA and CDR2 is SQIVND (reference sequence). The CDR3 covers 15 residues. Trimming took off 5 bases at V and 6 bases at J, with 16 bases between the two ends. The CDR3: CASSPWTGVDEKLFF. Here the CDR3 DNA reads TGTGCCAGTAGTCCTTGGACCGGGGTGGATGAAAAACTGTTTTTT.

The V gene is TRBV4-2, the J gene TRBJ1-3; no clear D gene. The V end lost 1 base, the J end lost 5 bases, and 15 bases lay between the germline ends. Germline assignment: CDR1 LGHNA and CDR2 YNFKEQ. The CDR3 contains 16 residues. The CDR3: CASSQVVRDRRNTIYF. DNA for the CDR3: TGTGCCAGCAGCCAAGTGGTCCGGGATAGGAGAAACACCATATATTTT.

This clone was seen a single time. CDR3 coding DNA: TGTGCCAGCAGCGTAGTAACGGGGAATTACAATGAGCAGTTCTTC. The encoded protein is CASSVVTGNYNEQFF. The genes are TRBV9 and TRBJ2-1, with D tentatively TRBD2 (5 bases). Trimming took off 0 bases at V and 4 bases at J, with 11 bases between the two ends. CDR1 SGDLS and CDR2 YYNGEE come from the germline V gene. CDR3 length equals 15 residues.

The chain uses TRBV7-3 and TRBJ2-1; 7 positions agree with TRBD1. This CDR3 spans 13 amino acids. The V gene end was trimmed by 5 bases and the J gene end by 5 bases; junction bases not matched to a gene: 3. Germline V lookup: CDR1 SGHTA, CDR2 FQGTGA. The CDR3 sequence: CASSPDRDNEQFF. The CDR3 DNA sequence: TGTGCCAGCAGCCCTGACAGGGACAATGAGCAGTTCTTC.

The chain is built from TRBV29-1 and TRBJ2-7; weak D call: TRBD2 (5 bases). Trimming took off 0 bases at V and 0 bases at J, with 9 bases between the two ends. CDR1 SQVTM and CDR2 ANQGSEA come from the germline V gene. The CDR3 is 14 amino acids. The CDR3 coding sequence is TGCAGCGTTGAAGATCAAGGGAGCTCCTACGAGCAGTACTTC. This encodes CSVEDQGSSYEQYF.

The rearrangement uses TRBV23-1 and TRBJ1-3; 7 bases match TRBD1. TRBV23-1 is filed as an ORF, its function uncertain. The ends lost 0 bases at V and 4 bases at J; junction bases unmatched: 0. The CDR3 covers 14 residues. Here the CDR3 reads CASSQSGQGNTIYF. Written as DNA, the CDR3 is TGCGCCAGCAGTCAATCGGGACAGGGAAACACCATATATTTT.

This rearrangement joins TRBV29-1 to TRBJ2-2, with TRBD2 matching over 13 bases. The CDR3 runs 15 residues. V trimming: 2 bases; J trimming: 7 bases; junction bases outside the gene matches: 4. Per the germline V gene, CDR1 is SQVTM and CDR2 is ANQGSEA. The CDR3 region is CSVETSGGVGGELFF. As DNA, the CDR3 is TGCAGCGTTGAAACTAGCGGGGGGGTTGGCGGGGAGCTGTTTTTT.

The chain joins TRBV30 to TRBJ1-5; D gene uncertain. Germline CDR1 GTSNPN, CDR2 SVGIG (reference sequence). Between the trimmed V and J ends, which lost 1 base and 6 bases, there was a span of 10 bases. This CDR3 comprises 13 residues. CDR3 sequence reads: CAWSDQAGQPQHF. The CDR3 nucleotides are TGTGCCTGGAGTGACCAGGCCGGTCAGCCCCAGCATTTT.

The rearrangement uses TRBV13 and TRBJ2-3; the match to TRBD2 covers 7 bases. CDR3 length: 17 amino acids. Looked up from germline, CDR1 is PRHDT and CDR2 is FYEKMQ (reference sequence). The trim removed 3 bases at V and 2 bases at J, leaving 11 bases unmatched. The CDR3 protein is CASSFPRLAVHTDTQYF. Here the CDR3 DNA reads TGTGCCAGCAGCTTTCCCCGCCTAGCGGTACACACAGATACGCAGTATTTT.

In nucleotides, the CDR3 is TGTGCCAGCAGTTACAGTTACACTGAAGCTTTCTTT. Encoded protein: CASSYSYTEAFF. This rearrangement joins TRBV12-3 or TRBV12-4 to TRBJ1-1, with D hard to call. Trimming cost V 4 bases and J 3 bases, with 6 bases left between them. This CDR3 region has 12 residues.